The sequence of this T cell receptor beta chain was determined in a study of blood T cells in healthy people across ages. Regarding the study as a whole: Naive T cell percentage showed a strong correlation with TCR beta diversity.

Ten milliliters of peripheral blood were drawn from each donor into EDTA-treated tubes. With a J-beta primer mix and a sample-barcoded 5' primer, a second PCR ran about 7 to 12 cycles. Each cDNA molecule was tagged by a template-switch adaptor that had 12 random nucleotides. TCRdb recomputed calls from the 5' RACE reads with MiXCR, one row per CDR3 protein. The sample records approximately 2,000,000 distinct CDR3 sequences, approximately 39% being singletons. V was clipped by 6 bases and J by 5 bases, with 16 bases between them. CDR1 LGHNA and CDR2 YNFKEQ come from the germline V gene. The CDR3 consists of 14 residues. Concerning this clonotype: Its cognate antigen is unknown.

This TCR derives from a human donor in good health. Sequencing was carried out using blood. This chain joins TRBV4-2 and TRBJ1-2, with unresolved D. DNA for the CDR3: TGTGCCAGCAGAGATGGTGCAGGATTGTATGGCTACACCTTC. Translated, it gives CASRDGAGLYGYTF.